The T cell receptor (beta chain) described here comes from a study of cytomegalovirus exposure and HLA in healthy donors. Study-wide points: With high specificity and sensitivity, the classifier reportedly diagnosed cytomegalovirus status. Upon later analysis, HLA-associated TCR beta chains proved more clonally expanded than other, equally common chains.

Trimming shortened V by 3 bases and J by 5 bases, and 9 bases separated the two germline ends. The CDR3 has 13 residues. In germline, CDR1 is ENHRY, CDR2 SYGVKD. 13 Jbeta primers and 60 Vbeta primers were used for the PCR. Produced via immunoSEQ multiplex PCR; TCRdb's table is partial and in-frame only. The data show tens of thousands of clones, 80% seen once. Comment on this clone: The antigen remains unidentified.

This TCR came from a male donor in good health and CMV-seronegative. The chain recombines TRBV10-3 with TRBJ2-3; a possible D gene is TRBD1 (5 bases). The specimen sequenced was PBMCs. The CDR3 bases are TGTGCCATCAGTGAACGGACACAAGATACGCAGTATTTT. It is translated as CAISERTQDTQYF.